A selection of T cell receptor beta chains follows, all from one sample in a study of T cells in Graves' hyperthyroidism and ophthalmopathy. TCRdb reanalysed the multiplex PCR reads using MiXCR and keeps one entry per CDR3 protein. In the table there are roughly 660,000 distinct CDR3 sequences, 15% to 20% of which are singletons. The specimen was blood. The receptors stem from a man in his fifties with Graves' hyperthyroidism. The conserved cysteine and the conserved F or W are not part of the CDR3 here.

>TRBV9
ASSPRPAAGNTIY
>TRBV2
ASSGGGPGETQY
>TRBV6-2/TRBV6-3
ASRKVDGIGNEQF
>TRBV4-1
ASSQDTGGPTDTQY
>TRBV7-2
ASSSGLAGGQETQY
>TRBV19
TSSEGYGQPQH
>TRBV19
ASSIMDTNTGELF
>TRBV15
ATSRELATDTQY
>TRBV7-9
ASSVPGQGPGY
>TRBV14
ASSHRSAGQGLNTEAF
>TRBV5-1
ASTLPGGTYEQY
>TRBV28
ASSLWESTIY
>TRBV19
ASSNMEVGGYEQY
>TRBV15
ATSRDFDYYNEQF